Below, one TCR beta chain is given with its context. Its recognized antigen is unknown. Per-base quality was not reported, and no clone a single base away is much larger than it. This sample was included in a study of cytomegalovirus exposure and HLA in healthy donors (dated 2017 in TCRdb). Context from the whole study: An earlier analysis of 550 to 700 of the donors reported more than 250 Gb of sequence data and 120 million or so unique TCR beta sequences from roughly 200 million T cells. Both class I and class II loci were covered by HLA typing, at four-digit resolution. A later analysis re-analyzed previously published TCR beta repertoires from 650 to 800 donors and added high-resolution HLA genotyping to study TCR occurrence patterns. Donor age, sex, ethnicity and CMV serostatus were collected together with the repertoire data. The aim of the study was to test whether cataloging public T cell receptors could identify signatures of past pathogen exposure. About 5 DR-DQ haplotypes were handled as single units for association and clustering, since linkage in the cohort was strong. The study combined high-throughput TCR immunosequencing, statistical association of individual TCRs with disease status, and machine learning to predict cytomegalovirus infection status. Among 300 to 450 genotyped donors of the cohort, an average of about 240,000 unique TCR beta nucleotide sequences were sequenced per donor, about a sixth of them non-productive. An earlier analysis of fewer than 700 of the donors applied high-throughput TCR beta sequencing to assess whether each TCR beta V gene segment acted as functional or pseudogenic. In addition to the first cohort of 666 subjects, a separate validation cohort of approximately 120 different subjects was used. Among the approximately 430 genotyped donors, around 81% belonged to the genetic ancestry cluster associated with self-reported Caucasian donors. Every repertoire in the discovery cohort had been generated on one and the same sequencing platform. The later analysis used no new phenotypic data to find candidate immune exposures, relying instead on TCR beta sequences and their occurrence across donors. The study used immunosequencing to profile the T cell repertoires of hundreds of subjects and linked those repertoires to cytomegalovirus serostatus. The number of donors typed differed by locus, with about 629-640 for A, B, C, DRB1 and DQB1, 522 for DQA1, some 570 for DPA1, and some 450 for DPB1. An early release covering just under 650 HLA-typed donors comprised 250 to 350 gigabases of sequencing data and tens of millions of unique TCR sequences. A later genetic analysis used genome-wide SNP genotypes for about 60% of the 666 donors, treating that subset as a discovery cohort. Findings and caveats that apply to the study as a whole: In a later genetic analysis, a missense DCLRE1C variant was associated with V-gene and J-gene trimming of TCR beta chains, and the association was replicated in an independent cohort. The only immune exposure information available for the cohort was CMV serostatus. Because HLA typing was unavailable for some donors at each locus, only the typed subset was used in association tests. At a false discovery rate of 0.05, a later analysis linked fewer than 20,000 TCR beta sequences to specific HLA alleles. The 87-base-pair reads could not distinguish some IMGT-functional V segments, including TRBV6-2 and TRBV6-3, so those segments were excluded. Linkage disequilibrium might explain the correlated functional status among segregating V segments, but an unknown experimental factor could not be excluded. Sequencing depth was assumed to be roughly uniform across donors in the presence/absence analyses, though that assumption may not hold. According to a later analysis, most CMV-associated TCR beta chains appeared to be HLA-restricted, and the HLA associations seemed to be driven largely by CMV exposure. According to a later genetic analysis, donors in an Asian-associated ancestry cluster had fewer N-insertions in productive TCRs than the approximately 670-donor mean. Strong co-occurrence of HLA alleles, especially DR and DQ, made assigning TCR associations to individual alleles difficult. The classifier was reported to diagnose cytomegalovirus status with high specificity and sensitivity in both the original and validation cohorts. A group of highly shared sequence variants was considered likely to be a technical artifact of the sequencing pipeline. According to the authors, the approach could potentially be generalized to other disease states and immunological phenotypes. Compared with equally common non-associated chains, HLA-associated TCR beta chains in a later analysis were more clonally expanded and had lower generation probabilities. In vitro tests confirmed that a few of the cytomegalovirus-associated TCR beta chains recognize cytomegalovirus antigens. Seventeen rarely observed V segments, including chromosome 9 orphons, were excluded from the earlier analysis of several hundred of the donors because counts were too low. In an earlier analysis of 587 of the donors, most TCR beta V segments appeared in productive rearrangements about 87% or about 30% of the time, broadly matching IMGT annotations. Most TCR sequences were observed very rarely across donors, whereas some public TCRs were present in many individuals. A further reported finding was that TCR beta sequences accurately predicted the HLA-A and HLA-B alleles for most subjects in the first cohort. The study gave a list of more than 150 TCR beta chains associated with cytomegalovirus. A later analysis found that TCR association rates varied across HLA loci, with DRB1 alleles showing the most associated TCRs and HLA-C alleles the fewest. A later analysis reported that several top co-occurrence clusters appeared linked to parvovirus B19, influenza, CMV and Epstein-Barr virus. Only TCR beta chains were sequenced in this cohort, and the absence of alpha or paired-chain data limited detectable features.

As encoded in the germline V gene, CDR1 is MNHNS while CDR2 is SASEGT. From cysteine to phenylalanine, the CDR3 is 15 amino acids long. Only the CDR3 region is kept as DNA, spanning 45 bases read in frame from base 1. V drops 4 bases and J drops 1 base, leaving 10 bases in between. The library was built by means of the immunoSEQ multiplex PCR assay. The multiplex PCR relied on a mix of 60 forward primers for TCR Vbeta segments and 13 reverse primers for TCR Jbeta segments. Amplification of the CDR3 region of rearranged TCR beta genes was performed with a multiplex PCR assay on genomic DNA. The Illumina HiSeq System was used to sequence the amplified TCR beta libraries as 87-base-pair reads. Per the source publication's procedure: Across the 700 or so repertoires, a later analysis counted tens of millions of unique TCR beta chains, some 11 million of which were shared by at least two donors. To remove PCR and sequencing errors, raw reads were error-corrected and collapsed into unique sequences using a nearest-neighbor algorithm that merged closely related sequences. CDR3 sequences were aligned to IMGT reference sequences to assign V, D and J gene segments. Each retained sequence needed at least a six-nucleotide match to both a V gene segment and a J gene segment. Rearrangements were called productive when the CDR3 lacked stop codons and stayed in frame with V and J; all others were non-productive. CDR3 was defined by IMGT convention, running from the second conserved V-encoded cysteine to the conserved J-encoded phenylalanine. In an earlier analysis of more than 550 of the donors, sequences lacking an unambiguous match to a single V gene segment were excluded. An earlier analysis of 550 to 650 of the donors classified V segments as functional when productive rearrangements were above 56.7% and as segregating when the standard deviation between donors was above 5%. To diagnose cytomegalovirus status from the catalog of TCR beta chain sequences, a statistical classification framework was built. A later analysis assigned V and J genes by comparing TCR nucleotide sequences with IMGT/GENE-DB human TR gene sequences. A later analysis assigned CDR3 sequences and most-parsimonious VDJ recombination scenarios with the TCRdist pipeline. In a later analysis, every TCR beta chain was defined by the combination of its CDR3 amino acid sequence and its V-gene family, and reads without a unique V-gene family were dropped. As a way to deal with suspected cross-contamination and a sequencing artifact, a later analysis dropped approximately 590 nucleotide sequences that were highly shared and had low generation probability. For each public chain, a later analysis derived a clonal expansion index from normalized ranks of inferred template counts within each repertoire. Generation probabilities in a later analysis came from a VDJ recombination model fitted to out-of-frame rearrangements, and those results were checked against IGoR. Hypergeometric tests were used in a later analysis to score TCR-TCR, TCR-HLA and TCR-CMV co-occurrence, with a repertoire-size bias correction applied to the TCR pairs. In a later analysis, false discovery rates were estimated by permuting HLA or CMV assignments 20 times. In a later analysis, co-occurring TCRs were grouped using DBSCAN, and TCRdist sequence similarity was added for clustering within HLA-allele-positive subsets. For co-occurrence clustering, repertoires with fewer than 30,000 or more than 120,000 public chains were excluded, along with roughly five repertoires with anomalous nucleotide sharing. Sourced from immuneACCESS, this table was stored by TCRdb with only in-frame sequences that have V and J called. A share of the clones is absent; for the studies checked, an unresolved V gene accounts for under half, and the remainder has no known explanation. That table supplies the V and J calls and clone size; D and trimming were determined from the DNA. The sample profile shows 120,000 or so clones; about 80% of them were found once. The ten largest account for around 3.3% of the sample.

The cohort consisted of 650 to 850 healthy bone marrow donors. Cohort members were all nominally healthy when sampled, although unrecorded immune exposures were likely present. The donor was CMV seronegative and was included in the group of over 300 seronegative cohort members. Every donor gave a peripheral blood sample, and the peripheral blood mononuclear cells from that sample were used for TCR beta sequencing. Genomic DNA extraction from the blood cell samples was performed with the Qiagen DNeasy Blood Extraction Kit. The sample consisted of PBMCs. Here the chain combines TRBV6-1 and TRBJ2-2; TRBD1 is a weak D gene call, 6 bases matching. This receptor was identified in a male donor in good health and CMV-seronegative. The nucleotide sequence is TGTGCCAGCAGTGCAGGGGCTCGGAACACCGGGGAGCTGTTTTTT. Translation gives CASSAGARNTGELFF.